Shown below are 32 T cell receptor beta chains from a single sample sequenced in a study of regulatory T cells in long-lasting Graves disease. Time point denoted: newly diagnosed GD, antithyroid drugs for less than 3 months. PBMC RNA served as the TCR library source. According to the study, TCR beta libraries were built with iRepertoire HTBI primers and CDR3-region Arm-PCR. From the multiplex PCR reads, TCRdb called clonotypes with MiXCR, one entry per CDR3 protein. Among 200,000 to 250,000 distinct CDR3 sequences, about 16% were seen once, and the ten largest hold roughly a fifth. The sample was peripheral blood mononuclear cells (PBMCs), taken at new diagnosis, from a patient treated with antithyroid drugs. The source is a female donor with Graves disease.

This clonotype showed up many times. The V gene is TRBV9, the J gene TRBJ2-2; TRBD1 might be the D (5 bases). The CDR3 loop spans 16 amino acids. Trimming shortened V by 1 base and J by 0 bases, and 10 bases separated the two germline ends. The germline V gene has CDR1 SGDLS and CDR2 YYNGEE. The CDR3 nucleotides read TGTGCCAGCAGCGTAAATAGCAGGGCGAACACCGGGGAGCTGTTTTTT. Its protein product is CASSVNSRANTGELFF.

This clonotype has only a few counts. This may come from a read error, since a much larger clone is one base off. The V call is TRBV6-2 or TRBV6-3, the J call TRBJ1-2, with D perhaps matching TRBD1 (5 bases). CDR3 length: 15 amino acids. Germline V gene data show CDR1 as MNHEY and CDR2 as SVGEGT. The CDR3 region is CASSESGAPNCGYTF. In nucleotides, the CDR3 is TGTGCCAGCAGTGAATCCGGGGCGCCTAACTGTGGCTACACCTTC.

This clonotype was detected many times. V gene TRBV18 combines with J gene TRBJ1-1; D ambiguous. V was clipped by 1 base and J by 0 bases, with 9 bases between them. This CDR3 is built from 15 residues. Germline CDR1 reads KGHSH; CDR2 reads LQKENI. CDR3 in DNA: TGTGCCAGCTCACCACAAGGGAACCTGAACACTGAAGCTTTCTTT. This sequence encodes CASSPQGNLNTEAFF. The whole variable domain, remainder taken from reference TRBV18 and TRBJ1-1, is NAGVMQNPRHLVRRRGQEARLRCSPMKGHSHVYWYRQLPEEGLKFMVYLQKENIIDESGMPKERFSAEFPKEGPSILRIQQVVRGDSAAYFCASSPQGNLNTEAFFGQGTRLTVV.

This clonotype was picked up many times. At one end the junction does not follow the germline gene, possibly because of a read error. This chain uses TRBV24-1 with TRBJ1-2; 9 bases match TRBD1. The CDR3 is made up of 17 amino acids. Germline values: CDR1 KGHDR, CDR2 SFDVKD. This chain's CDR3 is CATGDAAGTGPNYGYTF. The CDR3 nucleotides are TGTGCCACCGGTGATGCAGCCGGGACAGGGCCTAACTATGGCTACACCTTC.

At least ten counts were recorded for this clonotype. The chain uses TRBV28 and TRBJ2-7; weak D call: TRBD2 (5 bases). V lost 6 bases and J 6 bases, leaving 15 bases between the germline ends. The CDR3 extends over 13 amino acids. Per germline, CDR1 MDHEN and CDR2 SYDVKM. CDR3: CASSDYEGGEQYF. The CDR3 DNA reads TGTGCCAGCAGCGATTATGAGGGCGGCGAGCAGTACTTC.

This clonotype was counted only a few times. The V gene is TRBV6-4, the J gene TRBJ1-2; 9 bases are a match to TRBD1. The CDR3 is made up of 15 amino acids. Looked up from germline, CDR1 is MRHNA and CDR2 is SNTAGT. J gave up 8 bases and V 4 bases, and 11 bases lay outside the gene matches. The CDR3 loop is CASSVDSGQGWGYTF. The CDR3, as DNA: TGTGCCAGCAGTGTCGACTCCGGACAGGGGTGGGGCTACACCTTC.

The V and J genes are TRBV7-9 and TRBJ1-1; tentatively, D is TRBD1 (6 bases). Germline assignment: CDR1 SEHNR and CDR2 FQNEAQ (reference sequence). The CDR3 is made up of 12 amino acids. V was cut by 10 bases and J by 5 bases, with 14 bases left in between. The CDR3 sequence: CAIPRGTTEAFF. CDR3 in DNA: TGTGCCATCCCGAGAGGGACAACTGAAGCTTTCTTT.

The CDR3 is CASSGGLATTAYNEQFF. DNA for the CDR3: TGTGCCAGCAGCGGGGGACTAGCGACGACCGCCTACAATGAGCAGTTCTTC. The rearrangement joins TRBV7-9 to TRBJ2-1; the match to TRBD2 covers 10 bases. Germline CDR1 reads SEHNR; CDR2 reads FQNEAQ (reference sequence). This CDR3 is 17 amino acids long. The J segment lost 2 bases and the V segment lost 5 bases, leaving 9 bases of the junction unmatched.

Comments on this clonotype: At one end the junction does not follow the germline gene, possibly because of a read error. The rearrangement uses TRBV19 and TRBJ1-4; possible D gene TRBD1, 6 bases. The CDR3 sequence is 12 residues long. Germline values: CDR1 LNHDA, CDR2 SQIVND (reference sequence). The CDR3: CASSPQAGAPIF. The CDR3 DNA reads TGTGCCAGTAGTCCGCAAGCAGGGGCCCCCATTTTT.

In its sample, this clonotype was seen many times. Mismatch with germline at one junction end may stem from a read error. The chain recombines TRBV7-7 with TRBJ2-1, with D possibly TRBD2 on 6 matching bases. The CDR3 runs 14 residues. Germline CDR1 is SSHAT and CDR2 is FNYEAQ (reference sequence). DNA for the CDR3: TGTGCTAGCAGCTTGGCGGGACTGGGTAATGAGCAGTTCTTC. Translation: CASSLAGLGNEQFF.

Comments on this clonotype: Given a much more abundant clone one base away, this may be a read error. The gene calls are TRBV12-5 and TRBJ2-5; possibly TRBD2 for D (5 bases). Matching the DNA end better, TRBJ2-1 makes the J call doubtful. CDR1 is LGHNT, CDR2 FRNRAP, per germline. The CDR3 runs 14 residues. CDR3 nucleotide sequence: TGTGCTAGTGCCCTGATTAGCGAGAAGGATAAGCAGTTCTTC. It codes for CASALISEKDKQFF.

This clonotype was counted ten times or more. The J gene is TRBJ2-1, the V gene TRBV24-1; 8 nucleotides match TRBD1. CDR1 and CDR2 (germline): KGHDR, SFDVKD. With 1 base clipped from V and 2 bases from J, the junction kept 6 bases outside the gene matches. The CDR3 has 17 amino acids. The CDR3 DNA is TGTGCCACCAGTGATTTTAGGGCGGACAGGGCCTACAATGAGCAGTTCTTC. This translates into CATSDFRADRAYNEQFF.

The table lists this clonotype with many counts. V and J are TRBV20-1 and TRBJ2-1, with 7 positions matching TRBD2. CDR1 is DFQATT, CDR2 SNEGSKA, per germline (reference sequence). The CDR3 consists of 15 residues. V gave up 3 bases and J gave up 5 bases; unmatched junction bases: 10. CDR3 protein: CSASQLARHNNEQFF. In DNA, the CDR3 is TGCAGTGCTAGTCAACTAGCGCGACATAACAATGAGCAGTTCTTC.

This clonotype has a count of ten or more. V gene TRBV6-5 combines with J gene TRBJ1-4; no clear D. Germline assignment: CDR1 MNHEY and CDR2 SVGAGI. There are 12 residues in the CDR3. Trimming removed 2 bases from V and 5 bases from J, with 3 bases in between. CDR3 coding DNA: TGTGCCAGCAGTTACACAAATGAAAAACTGTTTTTT. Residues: CASSYTNEKLFF.

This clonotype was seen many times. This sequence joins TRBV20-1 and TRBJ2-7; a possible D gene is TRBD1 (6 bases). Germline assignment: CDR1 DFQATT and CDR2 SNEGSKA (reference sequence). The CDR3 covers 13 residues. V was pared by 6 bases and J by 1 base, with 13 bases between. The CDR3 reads CSAWDNPSYEQYF. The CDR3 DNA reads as TGCAGTGCCTGGGACAACCCATCCTACGAGCAGTACTTC.

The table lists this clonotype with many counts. CDR3 sequence (DNA): TGTGCCAGCAGTTTACCCAGCGGGAGAGGCAATGAGCAGTTCTTC. Its protein is CASSLPSGRGNEQFF. The chain has TRBV28 and TRBJ2-1, with TRBD2 matching over 8 bases. The V gene's germline CDR1 is MDHEN and CDR2 SYDVKM. The CDR3 consists of 15 residues. Trimming cost V 2 bases and J 6 bases; bases outside gene matches: 6.

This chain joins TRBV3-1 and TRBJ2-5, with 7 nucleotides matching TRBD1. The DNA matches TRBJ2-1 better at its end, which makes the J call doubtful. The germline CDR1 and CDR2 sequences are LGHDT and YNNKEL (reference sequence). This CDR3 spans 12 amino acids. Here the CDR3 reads CASSLQGTEQFF. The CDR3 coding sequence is TGTGCCAGCAGCCTACAGGGGACTGAGCAGTTCTTC.

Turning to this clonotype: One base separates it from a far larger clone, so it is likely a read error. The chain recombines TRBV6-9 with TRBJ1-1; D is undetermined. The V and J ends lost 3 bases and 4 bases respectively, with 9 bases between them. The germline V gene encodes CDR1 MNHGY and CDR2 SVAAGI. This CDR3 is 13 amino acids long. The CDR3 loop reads CASSYPRGTEAFF. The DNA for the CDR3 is TGTGCCAGCAGTTACCCGCGCGGCACTGAAGCTTTCTTT.

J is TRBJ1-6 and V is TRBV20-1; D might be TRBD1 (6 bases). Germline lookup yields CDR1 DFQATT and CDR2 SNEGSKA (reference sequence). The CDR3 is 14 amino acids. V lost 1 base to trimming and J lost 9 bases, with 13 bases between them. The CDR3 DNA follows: TGCAGTGCTAGAGCTACAGGGTCTAGTTCACCCCTCCACTTT. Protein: CSARATGSSSPLHF.

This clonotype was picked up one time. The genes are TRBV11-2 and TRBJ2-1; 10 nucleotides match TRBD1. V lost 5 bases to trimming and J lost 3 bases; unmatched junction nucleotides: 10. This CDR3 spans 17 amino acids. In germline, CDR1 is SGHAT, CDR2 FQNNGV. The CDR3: CASSPVTGTGVYNEQFF. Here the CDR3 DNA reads TGTGCCAGCAGCCCGGTCACCGGGACAGGGGTCTACAATGAGCAGTTCTTC.

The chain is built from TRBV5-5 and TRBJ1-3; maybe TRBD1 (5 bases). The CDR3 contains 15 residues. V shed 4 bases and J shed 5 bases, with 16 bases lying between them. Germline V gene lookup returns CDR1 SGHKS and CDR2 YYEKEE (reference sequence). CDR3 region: CASSPTWQGRNTIYF. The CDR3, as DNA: TGTGCCAGCAGCCCGACCTGGCAGGGCCGAAACACCATATATTTT. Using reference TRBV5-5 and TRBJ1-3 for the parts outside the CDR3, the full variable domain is DAGVTQSPTHLIKTRGQQVTLRCSPISGHKSVSWYQQVLGQGPQFIFQYYEKEERGRGNFPDRFSARQFPNYSSELNVNALLLGDSALYLCASSPTWQGRNTIYFGEGSWLTVV.

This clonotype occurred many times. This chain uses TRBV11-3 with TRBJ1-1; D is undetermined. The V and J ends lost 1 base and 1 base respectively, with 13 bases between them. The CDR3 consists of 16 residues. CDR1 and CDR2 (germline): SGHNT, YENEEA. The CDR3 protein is CASSLAFRTANTEAFF. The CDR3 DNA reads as TGTGCCAGCAGCTTAGCCTTTCGGACTGCGAACACTGAAGCTTTCTTT.

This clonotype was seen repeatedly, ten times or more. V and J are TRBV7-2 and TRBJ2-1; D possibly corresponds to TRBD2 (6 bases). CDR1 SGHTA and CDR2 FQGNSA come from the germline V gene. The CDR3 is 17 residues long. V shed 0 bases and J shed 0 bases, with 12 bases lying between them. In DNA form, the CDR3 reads TGTGCCAGCAGCTTAGCCGGGACTGCTAGCTCCTACAATGAGCAGTTCTTC. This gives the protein CASSLAGTASSYNEQFF.

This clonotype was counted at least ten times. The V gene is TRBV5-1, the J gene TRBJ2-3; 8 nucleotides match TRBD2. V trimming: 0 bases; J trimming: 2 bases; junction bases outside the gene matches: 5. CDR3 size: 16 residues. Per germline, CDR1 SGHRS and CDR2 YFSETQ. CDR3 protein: CASSLAGRAPTDTQYF. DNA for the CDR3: TGCGCCAGCAGCTTGGCCGGGAGGGCCCCCACAGATACGCAGTATTTT.

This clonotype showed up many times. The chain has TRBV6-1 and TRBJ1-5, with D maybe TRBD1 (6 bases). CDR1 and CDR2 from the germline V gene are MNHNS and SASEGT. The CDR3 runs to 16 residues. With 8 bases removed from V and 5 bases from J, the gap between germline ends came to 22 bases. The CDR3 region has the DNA TGTGCCAGCGGATCGGGGGGGTCCAAGGGGGATCAGCCCCAGCATTTT. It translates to CASGSGGSKGDQPQHF.

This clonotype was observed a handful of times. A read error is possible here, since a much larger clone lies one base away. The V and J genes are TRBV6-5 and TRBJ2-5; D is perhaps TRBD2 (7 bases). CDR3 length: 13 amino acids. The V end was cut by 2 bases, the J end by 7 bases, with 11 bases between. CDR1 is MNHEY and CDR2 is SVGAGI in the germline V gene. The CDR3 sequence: CASSYIGGGTQYF. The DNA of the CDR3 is TGTGCCAGCAGTTACATAGGGGGGGGGACCCAGTACTTC.

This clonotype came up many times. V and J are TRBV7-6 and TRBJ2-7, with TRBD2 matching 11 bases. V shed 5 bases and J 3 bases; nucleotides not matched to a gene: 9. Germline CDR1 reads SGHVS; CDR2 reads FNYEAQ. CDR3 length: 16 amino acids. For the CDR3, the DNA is TGTGCCAGCAGCACCATAGCGGGAGGGCCGATCTACGAGCAGTACTTC. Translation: CASSTIAGGPIYEQYF.

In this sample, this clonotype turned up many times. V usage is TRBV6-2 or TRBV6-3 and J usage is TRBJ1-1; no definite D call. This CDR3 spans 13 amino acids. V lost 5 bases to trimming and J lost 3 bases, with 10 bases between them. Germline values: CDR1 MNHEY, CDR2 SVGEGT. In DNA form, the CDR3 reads TGTGCCAGCAGTCAGGTCATCGACACTGAAGCTTTCTTT. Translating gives CASSQVIDTEAFF.

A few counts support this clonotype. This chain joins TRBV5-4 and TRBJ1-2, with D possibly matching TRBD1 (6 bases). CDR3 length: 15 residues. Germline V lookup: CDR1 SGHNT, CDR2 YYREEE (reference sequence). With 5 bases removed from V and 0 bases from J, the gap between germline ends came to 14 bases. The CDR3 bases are TGTGCCAGCAGAGGGGGACTGGTAGCTAACTATGGCTACACCTTC. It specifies CASRGGLVANYGYTF.

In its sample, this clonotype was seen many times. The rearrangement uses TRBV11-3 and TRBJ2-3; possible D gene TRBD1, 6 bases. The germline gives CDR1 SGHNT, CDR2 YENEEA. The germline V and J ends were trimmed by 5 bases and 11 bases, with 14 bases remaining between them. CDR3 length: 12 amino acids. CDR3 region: CASSRLAGEQYF. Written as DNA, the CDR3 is TGTGCCAGCAGCCGTCTGGCAGGGGAGCAGTATTTT.

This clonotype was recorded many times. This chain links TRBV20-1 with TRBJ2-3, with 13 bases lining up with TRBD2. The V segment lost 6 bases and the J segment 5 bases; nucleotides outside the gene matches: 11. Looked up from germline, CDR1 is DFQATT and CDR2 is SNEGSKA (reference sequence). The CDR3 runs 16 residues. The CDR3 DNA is TGCAGTGCGGCACCTGGACTAGCGGGAGATCTAGATACGCAGTATTTT. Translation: CSAAPGLAGDLDTQYF.

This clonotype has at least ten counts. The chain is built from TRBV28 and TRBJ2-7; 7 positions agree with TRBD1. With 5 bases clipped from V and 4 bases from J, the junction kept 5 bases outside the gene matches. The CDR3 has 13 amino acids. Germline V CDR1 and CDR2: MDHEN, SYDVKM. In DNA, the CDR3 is TGTGCCAGCAGTCCGACAGGGCCGTACGAGCAGTACTTC. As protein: CASSPTGPYEQYF.